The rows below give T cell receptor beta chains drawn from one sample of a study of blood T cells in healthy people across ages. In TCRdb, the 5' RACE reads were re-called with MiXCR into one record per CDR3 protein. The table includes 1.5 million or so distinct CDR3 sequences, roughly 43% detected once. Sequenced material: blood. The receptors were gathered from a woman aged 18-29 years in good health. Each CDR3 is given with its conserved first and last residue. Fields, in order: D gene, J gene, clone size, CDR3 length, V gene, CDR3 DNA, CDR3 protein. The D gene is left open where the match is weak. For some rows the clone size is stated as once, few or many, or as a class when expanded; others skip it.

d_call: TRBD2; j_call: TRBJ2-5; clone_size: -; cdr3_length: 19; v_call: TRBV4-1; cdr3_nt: TGCGCCAGCAGCCAAGAACTAGGAGGCGGGGGGGCAGGGAGAGAGACCCAGTACTTC; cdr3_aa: CASSQELGGGGAGRETQYF
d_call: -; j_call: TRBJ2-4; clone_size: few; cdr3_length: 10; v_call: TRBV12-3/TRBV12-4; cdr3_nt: TGTGCCAGCAGCGGTTTTATTCAGTACTTC; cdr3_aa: CASSGFIQYF
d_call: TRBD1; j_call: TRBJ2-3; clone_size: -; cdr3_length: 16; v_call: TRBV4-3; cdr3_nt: TGCGCCAGCAGCCAAGGAGACAGGGGCAGCACAGATACGCAGTATTTT; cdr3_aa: CASSQGDRGSTDTQYF
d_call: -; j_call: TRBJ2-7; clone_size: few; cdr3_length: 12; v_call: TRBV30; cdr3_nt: TGTGCCTGGAACCAGAATACCTACGAGCAGTACTTC; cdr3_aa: CAWNQNTYEQYF
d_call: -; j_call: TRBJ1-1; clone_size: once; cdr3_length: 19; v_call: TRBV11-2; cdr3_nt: TGTGCCAGCAGCTGGCCGGGACCCCAACCTTTACCCACGCGGTTAAAAGCTTTCTTT; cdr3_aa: CASSWPGPQPLPTRLKAFF
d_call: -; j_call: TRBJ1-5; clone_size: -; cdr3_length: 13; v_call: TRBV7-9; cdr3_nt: TGTGCCAGCAGCTCAGGATGGAACCAGCCCCAGCATTTT; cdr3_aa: CASSSGWNQPQHF
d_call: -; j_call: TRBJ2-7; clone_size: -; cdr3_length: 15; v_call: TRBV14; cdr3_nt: TGTGCCAGCAGCGCCGGGACTCCTTCTTACTACGAGCAGTACTTC; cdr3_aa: CASSAGTPSYYEQYF
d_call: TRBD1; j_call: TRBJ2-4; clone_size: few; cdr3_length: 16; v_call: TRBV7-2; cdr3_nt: TGTGCCAGCAGCTTCTCTGGGACAGCCGCCAAAAACATTCAGTACTTC; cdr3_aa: CASSFSGTAAKNIQYF
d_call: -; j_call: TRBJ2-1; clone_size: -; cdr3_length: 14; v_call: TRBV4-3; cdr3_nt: TGCGCCAGCAGCCAAGAAGGACTAATTAATGAGCAGTTCTTC; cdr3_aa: CASSQEGLINEQFF
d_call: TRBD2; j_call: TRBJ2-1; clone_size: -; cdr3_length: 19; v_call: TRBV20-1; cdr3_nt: TGCAGTGCTAACCTAGTAGGGCTAGCGGGGAAAAGCTCCTACAATGAGCAGTTCTTC; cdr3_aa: CSANLVGLAGKSSYNEQFF
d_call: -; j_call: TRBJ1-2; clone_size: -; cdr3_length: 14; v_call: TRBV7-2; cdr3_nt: TGTGCCAGCAGCCCTAGTACCAGCAGGGTTGGCTACACCTTC; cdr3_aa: CASSPSTSRVGYTF
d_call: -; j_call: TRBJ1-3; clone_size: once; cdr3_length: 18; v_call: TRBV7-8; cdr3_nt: TGTGCCAGCAGCTTAGTAATTTCCAGGGCGAGCTCTGGAAACACCATATATTTT; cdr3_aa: CASSLVISRASSGNTIYF
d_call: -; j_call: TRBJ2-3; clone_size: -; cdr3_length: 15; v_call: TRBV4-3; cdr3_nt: TGCGCCAGCAGCCAAGATCCTGCGAAAGTGGATACGCAGTATTTT; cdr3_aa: CASSQDPAKVDTQYF
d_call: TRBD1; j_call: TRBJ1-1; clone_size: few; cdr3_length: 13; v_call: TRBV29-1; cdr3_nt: TGCAGCGTTGGGGACAGGAGGAACACTGAAGCTTTCTTT; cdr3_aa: CSVGDRRNTEAFF
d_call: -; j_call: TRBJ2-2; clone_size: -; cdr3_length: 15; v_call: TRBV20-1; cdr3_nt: TGCAGTGCTAGAGATTGGGGACTCCTTCCCGGGGAGCTGTTTTTT; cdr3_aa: CSARDWGLLPGELFF
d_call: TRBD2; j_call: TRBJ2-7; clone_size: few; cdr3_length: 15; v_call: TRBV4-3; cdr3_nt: TGCGCCAGCAGCCAAGATCAAGCGGGAGTGGACGAGCAGTACTTC; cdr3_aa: CASSQDQAGVDEQYF
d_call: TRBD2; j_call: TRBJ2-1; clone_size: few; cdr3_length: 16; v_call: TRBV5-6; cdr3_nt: TGTGCCAGCAGCGTACCCACTAGCGGGGGTTACAATGAGCAGTTCTTC; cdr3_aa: CASSVPTSGGYNEQFF
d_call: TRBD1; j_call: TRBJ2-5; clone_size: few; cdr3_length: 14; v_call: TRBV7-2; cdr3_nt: TGTGCCAGCAGCTTAGACAGGGGTATGGAGACCCAGTACTTC; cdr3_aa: CASSLDRGMETQYF
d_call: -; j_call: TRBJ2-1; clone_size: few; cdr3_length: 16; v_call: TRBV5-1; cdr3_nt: TGCGCCAGCAGTGGGGTAATTGTGGAATCCTACAATGAGCAGTTCTTC; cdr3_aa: CASSGVIVESYNEQFF
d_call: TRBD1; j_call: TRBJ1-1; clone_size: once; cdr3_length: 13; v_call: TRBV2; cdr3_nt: TGTGCCAGCAGTGGACAGGGGGCACCTGAAGCTTTCTTT; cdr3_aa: CASSGQGAPEAFF
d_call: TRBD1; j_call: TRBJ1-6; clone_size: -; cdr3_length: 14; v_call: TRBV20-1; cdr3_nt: TGCAGTGCTAGAGAGGACAGGGGAGGTTCACCCCTCCACTTT; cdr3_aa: CSAREDRGGSPLHF
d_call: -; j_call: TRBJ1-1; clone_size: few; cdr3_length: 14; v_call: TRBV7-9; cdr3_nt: TGTGCCAGCAGCTCTCAAGGACCGCAAGATGAAGCTTTCTTT; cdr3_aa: CASSSQGPQDEAFF
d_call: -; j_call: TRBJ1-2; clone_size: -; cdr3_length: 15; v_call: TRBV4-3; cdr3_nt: TGCGCCAGCAGCCAAGCCCCGCCAGGCGACTATGGCTACACCTTC; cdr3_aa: CASSQAPPGDYGYTF
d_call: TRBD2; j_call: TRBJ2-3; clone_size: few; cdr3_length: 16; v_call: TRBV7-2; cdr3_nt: TGTGCCAGCAGCTTGACTAGCGGGGGGGCATCGGATACGCAGTATTTT; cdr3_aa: CASSLTSGGASDTQYF
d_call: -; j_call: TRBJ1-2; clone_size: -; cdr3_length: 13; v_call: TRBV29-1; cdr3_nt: TGCAGCGTTGAAGTTCACGGCCGGATCGGCTACACCTTC; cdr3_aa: CSVEVHGRIGYTF
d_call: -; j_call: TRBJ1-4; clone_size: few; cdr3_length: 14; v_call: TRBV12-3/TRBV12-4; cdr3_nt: TGTGCCAGCAGCCCGGGGCCGCGGAATGAAAAACTGTTTTTT; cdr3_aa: CASSPGPRNEKLFF
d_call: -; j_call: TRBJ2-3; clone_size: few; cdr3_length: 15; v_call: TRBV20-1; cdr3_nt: TGCAGTGCTGCCCAGCGGAAGGATAGCACAGATACGCAGTATTTT; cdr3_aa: CSAAQRKDSTDTQYF
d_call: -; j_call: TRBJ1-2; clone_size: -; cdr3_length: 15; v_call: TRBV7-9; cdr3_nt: TGTGCCAGCAGCTTAGTCTTTTTGGGTAACTATGGCTACACCTTC; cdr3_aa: CASSLVFLGNYGYTF
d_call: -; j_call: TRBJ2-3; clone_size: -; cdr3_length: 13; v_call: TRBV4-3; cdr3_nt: TGCGCCAGCAGCCAAGTTCTTGCAGATACGCAGTATTTT; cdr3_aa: CASSQVLADTQYF
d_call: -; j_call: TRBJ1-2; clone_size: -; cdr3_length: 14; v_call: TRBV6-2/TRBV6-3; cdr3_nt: TGTGCCAGCAGTGACCGGGAGCGGGGCTATGGCTACACCTTC; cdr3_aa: CASSDRERGYGYTF
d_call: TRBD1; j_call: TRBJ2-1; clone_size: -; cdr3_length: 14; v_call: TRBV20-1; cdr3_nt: TGCAGTGCGGTCCTAAGACAGGGGTTCGACGAGCAGTTCTTC; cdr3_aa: CSAVLRQGFDEQFF
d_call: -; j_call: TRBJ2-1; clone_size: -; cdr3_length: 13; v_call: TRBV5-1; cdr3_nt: TGCGCCAGCAGCCCCTTTGAATGGGATGAGCAGTTCTTC; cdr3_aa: CASSPFEWDEQFF
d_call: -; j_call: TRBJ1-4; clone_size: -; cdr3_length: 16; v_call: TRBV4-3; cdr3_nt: TGCGCCAGCAGCCGCAAAGGGGTGGACGTGGGGGAAAAACTGTTTTTT; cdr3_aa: CASSRKGVDVGEKLFF
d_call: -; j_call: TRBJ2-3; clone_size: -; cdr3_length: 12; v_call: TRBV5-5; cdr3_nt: TGTGCCAGCAGCTCCAGAAGTTTAACGCAGTATTTT; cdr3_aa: CASSSRSLTQYF
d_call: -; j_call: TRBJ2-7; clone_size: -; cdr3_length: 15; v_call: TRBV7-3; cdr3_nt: TGTGCCAGCAGCCCCTCGGCAGGGAATACGTACGAGCAGTACTTC; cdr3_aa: CASSPSAGNTYEQYF
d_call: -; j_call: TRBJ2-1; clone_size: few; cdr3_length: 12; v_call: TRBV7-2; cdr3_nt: TGTGCCAGCAGTAATCGCTTTGATGAGCAGTTCTTC; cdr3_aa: CASSNRFDEQFF
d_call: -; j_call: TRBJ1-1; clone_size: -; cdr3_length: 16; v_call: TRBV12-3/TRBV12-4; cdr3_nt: TGTGCTAGCAGTTCGATACAGGGAGGTGGGAACACTGAAGCTTTCTTT; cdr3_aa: CASSSIQGGGNTEAFF
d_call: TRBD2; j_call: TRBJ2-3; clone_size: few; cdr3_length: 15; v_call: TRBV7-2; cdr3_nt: TGTGCCAGCAGCTTCCGCGGGGGGGCTCCAGATACGCAGTATTTT; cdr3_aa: CASSFRGGAPDTQYF
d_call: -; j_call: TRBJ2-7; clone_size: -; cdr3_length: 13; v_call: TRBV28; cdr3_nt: TGTGCCAGCAGTTTCTCCCTTTACAATGAGCAGTACTTC; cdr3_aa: CASSFSLYNEQYF
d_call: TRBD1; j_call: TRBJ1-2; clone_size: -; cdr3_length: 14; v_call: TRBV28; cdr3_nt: TGTGCCAGCAGTTACCGGGACAGGGACCTTGTTCACACCTTC; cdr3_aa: CASSYRDRDLVHTF
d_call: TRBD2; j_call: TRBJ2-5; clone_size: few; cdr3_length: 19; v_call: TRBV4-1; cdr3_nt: TGCGCCAGCAGCCAAGAAGCGCTAGCGGGTTGGGCCCTACAAGAGACCCAGTACTTC; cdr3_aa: CASSQEALAGWALQETQYF